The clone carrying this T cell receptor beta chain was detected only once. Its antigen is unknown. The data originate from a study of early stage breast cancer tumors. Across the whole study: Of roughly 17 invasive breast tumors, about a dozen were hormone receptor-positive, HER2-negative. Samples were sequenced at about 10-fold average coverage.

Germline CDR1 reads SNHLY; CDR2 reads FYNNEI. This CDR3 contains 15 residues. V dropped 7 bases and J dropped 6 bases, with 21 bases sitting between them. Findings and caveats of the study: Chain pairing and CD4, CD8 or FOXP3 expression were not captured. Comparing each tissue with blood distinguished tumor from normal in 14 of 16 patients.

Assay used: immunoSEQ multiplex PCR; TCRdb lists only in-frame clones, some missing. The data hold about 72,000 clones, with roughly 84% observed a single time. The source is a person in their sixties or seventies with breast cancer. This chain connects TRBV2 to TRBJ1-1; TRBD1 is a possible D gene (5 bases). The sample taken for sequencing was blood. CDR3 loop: CASTRGLVGAAEAFF. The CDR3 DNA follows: TGTGCCAGCACCCGGGGTCTAGTAGGGGCGGCTGAAGCTTTCTTT.